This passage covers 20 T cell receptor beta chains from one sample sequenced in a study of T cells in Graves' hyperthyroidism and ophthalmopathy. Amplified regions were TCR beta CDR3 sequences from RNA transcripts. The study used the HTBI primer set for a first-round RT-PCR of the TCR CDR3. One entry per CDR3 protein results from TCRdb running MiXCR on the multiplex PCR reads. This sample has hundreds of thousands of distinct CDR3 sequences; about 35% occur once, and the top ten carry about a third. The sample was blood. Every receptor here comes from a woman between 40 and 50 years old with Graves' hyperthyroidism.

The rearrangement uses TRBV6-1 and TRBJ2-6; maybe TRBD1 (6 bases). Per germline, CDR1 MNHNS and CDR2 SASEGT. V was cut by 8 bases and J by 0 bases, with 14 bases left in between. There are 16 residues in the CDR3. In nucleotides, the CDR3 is TGTGCCAGCGTAGGGACAACCCGCTCTGGGGCCAACGTCCTGACTTTC. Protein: CASVGTTRSGANVLTF.

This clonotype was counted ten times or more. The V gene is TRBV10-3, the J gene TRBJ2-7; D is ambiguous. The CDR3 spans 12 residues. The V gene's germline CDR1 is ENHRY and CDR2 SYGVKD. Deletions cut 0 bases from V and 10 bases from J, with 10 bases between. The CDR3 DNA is TGTGCCATCAGTGAGTCGGGTGACACTCAGTACTTC. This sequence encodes CAISESGDTQYF.

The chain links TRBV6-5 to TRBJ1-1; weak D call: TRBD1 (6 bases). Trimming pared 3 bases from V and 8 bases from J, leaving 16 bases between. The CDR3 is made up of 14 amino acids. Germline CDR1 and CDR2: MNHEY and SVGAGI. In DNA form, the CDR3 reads TGTGCCAGCAGTTATAACGAAAGGGGGAGGGAAGCTTTCTTT. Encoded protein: CASSYNERGREAFF.

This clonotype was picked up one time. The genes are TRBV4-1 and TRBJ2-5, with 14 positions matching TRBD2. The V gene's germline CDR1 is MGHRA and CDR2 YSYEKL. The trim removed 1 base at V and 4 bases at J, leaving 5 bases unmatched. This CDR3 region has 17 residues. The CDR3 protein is CASSQGLAGGPGETQYF. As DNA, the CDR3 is TGCGCCAGCAGCCAAGGACTAGCGGGGGGGCCCGGAGAGACCCAGTACTTC.

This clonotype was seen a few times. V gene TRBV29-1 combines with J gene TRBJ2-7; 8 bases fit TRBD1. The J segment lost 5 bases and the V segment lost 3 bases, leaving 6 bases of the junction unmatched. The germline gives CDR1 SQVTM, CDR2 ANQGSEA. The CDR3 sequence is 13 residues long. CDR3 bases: TGCAGCGTTGATCAGGCAGGGGGCGACGAGCAGTACTTC. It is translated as CSVDQAGGDEQYF.

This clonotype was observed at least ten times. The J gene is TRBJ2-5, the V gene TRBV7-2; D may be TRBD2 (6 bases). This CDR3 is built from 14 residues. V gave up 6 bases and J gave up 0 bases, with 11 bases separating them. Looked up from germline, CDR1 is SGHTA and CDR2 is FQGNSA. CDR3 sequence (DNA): TGTGCCAGCAGTTTCGGGACTTACCAAGAGACCCAGTACTTC. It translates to CASSFGTYQETQYF.

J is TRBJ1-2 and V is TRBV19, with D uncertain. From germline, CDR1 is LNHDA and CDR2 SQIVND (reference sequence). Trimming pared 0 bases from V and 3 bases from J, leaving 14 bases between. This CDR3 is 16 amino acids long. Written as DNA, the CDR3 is TGTGCCAGTAGTATAGATCGTTTGGGTTGGGACTATGGCTACACCTTC. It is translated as CASSIDRLGWDYGYTF.

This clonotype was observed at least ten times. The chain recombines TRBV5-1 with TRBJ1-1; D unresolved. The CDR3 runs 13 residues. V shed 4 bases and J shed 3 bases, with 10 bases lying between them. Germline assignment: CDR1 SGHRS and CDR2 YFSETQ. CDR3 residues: CASSLLDDTEAFF. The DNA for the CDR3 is TGCGCCAGCAGCCTGCTAGATGACACTGAAGCTTTCTTT. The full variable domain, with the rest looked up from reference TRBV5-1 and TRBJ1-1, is KAGVTQTPRYLIKTRGQQVTLSCSPISGHRSVSWYQQTPGQGLQFLFEYFSETQRNKGNFPGRFSGRQFSNSRSEMNVSTLELGDSALYLCASSLLDDTEAFFGQGTRLTVV.

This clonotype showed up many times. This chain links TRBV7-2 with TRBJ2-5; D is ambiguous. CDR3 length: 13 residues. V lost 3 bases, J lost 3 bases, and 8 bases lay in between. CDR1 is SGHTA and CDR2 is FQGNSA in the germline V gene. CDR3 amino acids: CASSFAAEETQYF. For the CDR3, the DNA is TGTGCCAGCAGCTTTGCGGCAGAAGAGACCCAGTACTTC.

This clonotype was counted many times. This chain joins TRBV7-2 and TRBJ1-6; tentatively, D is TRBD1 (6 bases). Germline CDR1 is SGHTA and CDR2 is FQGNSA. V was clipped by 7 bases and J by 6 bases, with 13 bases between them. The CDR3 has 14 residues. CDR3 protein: CASTFGQLNSPLHF. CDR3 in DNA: TGTGCCAGCACCTTCGGACAGCTTAATTCACCCCTCCACTTT.

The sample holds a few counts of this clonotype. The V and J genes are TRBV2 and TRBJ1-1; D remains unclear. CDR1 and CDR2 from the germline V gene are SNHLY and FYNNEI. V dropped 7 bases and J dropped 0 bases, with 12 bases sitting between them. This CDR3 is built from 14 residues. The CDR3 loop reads CASMPAPLNTEAFF. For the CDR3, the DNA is TGTGCCAGCATGCCAGCTCCTTTGAACACTGAAGCTTTCTTT.

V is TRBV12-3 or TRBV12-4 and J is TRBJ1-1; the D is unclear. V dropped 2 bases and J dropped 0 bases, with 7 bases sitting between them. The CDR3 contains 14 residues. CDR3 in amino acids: CASSLNSMNTEAFF. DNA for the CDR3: TGTGCCAGCAGTTTAAACAGCATGAACACTGAAGCTTTCTTT.

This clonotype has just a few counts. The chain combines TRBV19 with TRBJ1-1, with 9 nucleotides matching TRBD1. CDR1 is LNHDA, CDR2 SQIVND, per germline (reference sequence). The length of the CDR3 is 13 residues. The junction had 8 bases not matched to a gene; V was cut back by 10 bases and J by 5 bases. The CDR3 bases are TGTGCCACCTCCGGGACAGGGTTGACTGAAGCTTTCTTT. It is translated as CATSGTGLTEAFF. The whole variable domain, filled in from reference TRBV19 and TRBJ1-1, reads DGGITQSPKYLFRKEGQNVTLSCEQNLNHDAMYWYRQDPGQGLRLIYYSQIVNDFQKGDIAEGYSVSREKKESFPLTVTSAQKNPTAFYLCATSGTGLTEAFFGQGTRLTVV.

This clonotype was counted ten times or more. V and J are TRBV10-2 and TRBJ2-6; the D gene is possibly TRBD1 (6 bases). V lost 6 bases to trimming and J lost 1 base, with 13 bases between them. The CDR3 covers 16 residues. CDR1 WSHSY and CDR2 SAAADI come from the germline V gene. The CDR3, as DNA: TGCGCCAGCAGCCAGACAGGCGTATCTGGGGCCAACGTCCTGACTTTC. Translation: CASSQTGVSGANVLTF.

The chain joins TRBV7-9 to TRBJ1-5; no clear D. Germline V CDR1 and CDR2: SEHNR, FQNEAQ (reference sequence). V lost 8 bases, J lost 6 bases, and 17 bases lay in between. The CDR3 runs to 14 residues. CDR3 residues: CASQDDGSGQPQHF. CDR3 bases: TGTGCCAGCCAAGATGACGGCTCCGGTCAGCCCCAGCATTTT.

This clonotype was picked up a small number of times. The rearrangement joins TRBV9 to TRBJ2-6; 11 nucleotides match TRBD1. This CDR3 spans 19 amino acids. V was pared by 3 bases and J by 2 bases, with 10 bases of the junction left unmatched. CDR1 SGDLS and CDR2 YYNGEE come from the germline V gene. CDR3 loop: CASSEMGQGESPGANVLTF. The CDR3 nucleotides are TGTGCCAGCAGCGAGATGGGACAGGGGGAATCTCCTGGGGCCAACGTCCTGACTTTC. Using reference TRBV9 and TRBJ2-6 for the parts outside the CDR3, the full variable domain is DSGVTQTPKHLITATGQRVTLRCSPRSGDLSVYWYQQSLDQGLQFLIQYYNGEERAKGNILERFSAQQFPDLHSELNLSSLELGDSALYFCASSEMGQGESPGANVLTFGAGSRLTVL.

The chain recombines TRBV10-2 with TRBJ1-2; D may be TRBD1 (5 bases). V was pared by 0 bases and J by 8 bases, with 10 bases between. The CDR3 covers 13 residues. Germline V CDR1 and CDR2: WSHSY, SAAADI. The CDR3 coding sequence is TGCGCCAGCAGTGAGTCGCAGGGTGGAGGCTACACCTTC. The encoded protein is CASSESQGGGYTF.

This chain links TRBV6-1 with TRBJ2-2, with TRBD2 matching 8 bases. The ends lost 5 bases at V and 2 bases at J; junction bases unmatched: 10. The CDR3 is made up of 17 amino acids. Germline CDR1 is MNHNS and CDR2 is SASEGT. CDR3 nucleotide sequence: TGTGCCAGCAGTAGGGATAATAGCGGGATAAACACCGGGGAGCTGTTTTTT. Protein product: CASSRDNSGINTGELFF.

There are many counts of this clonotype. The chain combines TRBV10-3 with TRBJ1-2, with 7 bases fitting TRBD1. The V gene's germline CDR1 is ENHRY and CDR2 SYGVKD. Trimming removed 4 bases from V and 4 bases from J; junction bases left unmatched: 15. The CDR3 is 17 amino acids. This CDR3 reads CAISVGGDRGPLYGYTF. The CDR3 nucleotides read TGTGCCATCAGTGTCGGTGGGGATAGGGGGCCTCTCTATGGCTACACCTTC.

The DNA of the CDR3 is TGTGCCAGCAGCAACTGGGACACGACCCAAGAGACCCAGTACTTC. It codes for CASSNWDTTQETQYF. The chain employs TRBV9 and TRBJ2-5, with D maybe TRBD1 (6 bases). The germline V and J ends were trimmed by 4 bases and 1 base, with 14 bases remaining between them. In germline, CDR1 is SGDLS, CDR2 YYNGEE. This CDR3 region has 15 residues.